One and the same sample provided the 21 T cell receptor beta chains below, sequenced in a study of blood T cell repertoires in COVID-19. Only in-frame clones appear in the TCRdb table, and some are missing; sequencing was by immunoSEQ multiplex PCR. The repertoire holds hundreds of thousands of clones, with roughly 87% as singletons. The sequenced sample consisted of PBMCs or T cells enriched from blood (not recorded which). These TCRs come from a woman under 30 who had recovered from COVID-19.

The rearrangement uses TRBV30 and TRBJ1-2; D is perhaps TRBD1 (6 bases). Germline CDR1 is GTSNPN and CDR2 is SVGIG (reference sequence). Trimming shortened V by 0 bases and J by 6 bases, and 11 bases separated the two germline ends. The CDR3 is made up of 13 amino acids. CDR3 protein: CAWSVIGGNGYTF. The CDR3 DNA is TGTGCCTGGAGTGTAATTGGGGGCAATGGCTACACCTTC.

The chain employs TRBV19 and TRBJ1-4; D uncertain. This CDR3 contains 14 residues. The V end lost 5 bases, the J end lost 6 bases, and 13 bases lay between the germline ends. Germline-derived CDR1 and CDR2 are LNHDA and SQIVND (reference sequence). The CDR3 region is CASSPGQLHEKLFF. CDR3 DNA: TGTGCCAGTAGTCCGGGTCAACTTCATGAAAAACTGTTTTTT.

The V gene is TRBV7-3, the J gene TRBJ2-1; 14 bases match TRBD2. Germline trimming cut 4 bases from V and 6 bases from J; bases unmatched to any gene: 2. CDR3 length: 15 amino acids. Germline V gives CDR1 SGHTA, CDR2 FQGTGA. The CDR3 region has the DNA TGTGCCAGCAGCTGGGGACTAGCGGGGGCCAATGAGCAGTTCTTC. Translating it yields CASSWGLAGANEQFF. The variable domain in full, completed from reference TRBV7-3 and TRBJ2-1, reads GAGVSQTPSNKVTEKGKYVELRCDPISGHTALYWYRQSLGQGPEFLIYFQGTGAADDSGLPNDRFFAVRPEGSVSTLKIQRTERGDSAVYLCASSWGLAGANEQFFGPGTRLTVL.

The chain uses TRBV18 and TRBJ2-5, with TRBD2 matching 11 bases. J lost 0 bases, V lost 3 bases, and 3 bases had no gene match. Germline loops: CDR1 KGHSH, CDR2 LQKENI. CDR3 size: 16 residues. This CDR3 reads CASSPRTSGYQETQYF. As DNA, the CDR3 is TGTGCCAGCTCACCTCGGACTAGCGGGTACCAAGAGACCCAGTACTTC.

This chain connects TRBV28 to TRBJ2-6; the D is unclear. Trimming left V 3 bases short and J 2 bases short, with 5 bases between. This CDR3 has 14 amino acids. From germline, CDR1 is MDHEN and CDR2 SYDVKM. CDR3 residues: CASSFFPGANVLTF. DNA for the CDR3: TGTGCCAGCAGTTTCTTCCCTGGGGCCAACGTCCTGACTTTC.

This rearrangement joins TRBV28 to TRBJ2-7, with TRBD1 identical over 7 bases. The CDR3 sequence is 14 residues long. CDR1 and CDR2 from the germline V gene are MDHEN and SYDVKM. Germline trimming cut 6 bases from V and 3 bases from J; bases unmatched to any gene: 8. Written as DNA, the CDR3 is TGTGCCAGCAGCTCCCCGGGACAGAGCTACGAGCAGTACTTC. Residues: CASSSPGQSYEQYF.

V usage is TRBV6-6 and J usage is TRBJ1-5, with 11 bases matching TRBD1. CDR1 is MNHNY and CDR2 is SVGAGI in the germline V gene (reference sequence). This CDR3 is built from 18 residues. V shed 5 bases, J shed 1 base, and the junction held 10 bases outside the gene matches. The CDR3 spells CASSPRDRGFRSNQPQHF. The CDR3 DNA sequence: TGTGCCAGCAGTCCCCGGGACAGGGGGTTCCGGAGCAATCAGCCCCAGCATTTT.

The J gene is TRBJ1-6, the V gene TRBV6-6, with D unclear. Germline V CDR1 and CDR2: MNHNY, SVGAGI (reference sequence). The V end lost 3 bases, the J end lost 9 bases, and 12 bases lay between the germline ends. This CDR3 has 14 amino acids. CDR3 sequence reads: CASSYSQVGSPLHF. The CDR3 DNA follows: TGTGCCAGCAGTTATTCGCAGGTTGGTTCACCCCTCCACTTT.

This chain connects TRBV6-5 to TRBJ1-1; weak D call: TRBD1 (5 bases). Trimming took 6 bases from V and 1 from J, leaving 15 bases between them. Germline V gene lookup returns CDR1 MNHEY and CDR2 SVGAGI. The CDR3 consists of 15 residues. The CDR3 DNA is TGTGCCAGCAGCCCCCGGGGGGAGGGGAACACTGAAGCTTTCTTT. Its translation is CASSPRGEGNTEAFF.

CDR3 sequence reads: CASSSTSGSSYEQYF. CDR3 bases: TGTGCCAGCAGCTCGACTAGCGGGAGCTCCTACGAGCAGTACTTC. The rearrangement links TRBV7-2 to TRBJ2-7, with TRBD2 matching over 12 bases. The germline CDR1 and CDR2 sequences are SGHTA and FQGNSA. J lost 0 bases, V lost 4 bases, and 1 base had no gene match. This CDR3 has 15 amino acids.

This chain's CDR3 is CASSFSPRPNTEAFF. The DNA of the CDR3 is TGCGCCAGCAGCTTTTCCCCGCGGCCGAACACTGAAGCTTTCTTT. This sequence joins TRBV5-1 and TRBJ1-1; no definite D call. Germline V CDR1 and CDR2: SGHRS, YFSETQ. CDR3 size: 15 residues. V shed 2 bases and J shed 1 base, with 12 bases lying between them.

V is TRBV28 and J is TRBJ2-1; TRBD1 matches at 11 bases. The CDR3 runs to 15 residues. V dropped 10 bases and J dropped 5; count of bases not matched to a gene: 10. Germline values: CDR1 MDHEN, CDR2 SYDVKM. CDR3 amino acids: CATLGQGAGNNEQFF. CDR3 sequence (DNA): TGTGCCACCCTAGGACAGGGGGCGGGTAACAATGAGCAGTTCTTC.

The chain recombines TRBV2 with TRBJ2-7, with 11 bases lining up with TRBD2. Germline V gene data show CDR1 as SNHLY and CDR2 as FYNNEI. The CDR3 consists of 18 residues. The V segment lost 4 bases and the J segment 6 bases; nucleotides outside the gene matches: 17. The CDR3 bases are TGTGCCAGCAGTGGGGGCAGCGTTAGCGGGAGGGCCGCCCTCGAGCAGTACTTC. Translating it yields CASSGGSVSGRAALEQYF. The variable domain in full, completed from reference TRBV2 and TRBJ2-7, reads EPEVTQTPSHQVTQMGQEVILRCVPISNHLYFYWYRQILGQKVEFLVSFYNNEISEKSEIFDDQFSVERPDGSNFTLKIRSTKLEDSAMYFCASSGGSVSGRAALEQYFGPGTRLTVT.

V and J are TRBV4-3 and TRBJ2-3; 9 bases match TRBD1. The CDR3 covers 17 residues. The germline CDR1 and CDR2 sequences are LGHNA and YSLEER. V was clipped by 1 base and J by 5 bases; unmatched bases: 10. Here the CDR3 reads CASSQARGQGKRDTQYF. The CDR3 DNA reads TGCGCCAGCAGCCAAGCCCGGGGACAGGGTAAGAGAGATACGCAGTATTTT.

The chain couples TRBV2 to TRBJ2-6; maybe TRBD1 (5 bases). Trimming pared 5 bases from V and 2 bases from J, leaving 19 bases between. The germline V gene has CDR1 SNHLY and CDR2 FYNNEI. This CDR3 comprises 18 residues. The CDR3 DNA is TGTGCCAGCAGTCCCCTCACGGGCAGGGCGGCTGGGGCCAACGTCCTGACTTTC. Translation: CASSPLTGRAAGANVLTF.

The chain joins TRBV6-6 to TRBJ1-3; maybe TRBD1 (5 bases). Trimming left V 5 bases short and J 1 base short, with 15 bases between. CDR1 MNHNY and CDR2 SVGAGI come from the germline V gene (reference sequence). The CDR3 length is 16 residues. For the CDR3, the DNA is TGTGCCAGCAGTCGAGAAGGACGGGGGTCTGGAAACACCATATATTTT. It translates to CASSREGRGSGNTIYF.

The V call is TRBV19, the J call TRBJ2-2; 11 bases match TRBD2. Germline V lookup: CDR1 LNHDA, CDR2 SQIVND (reference sequence). The CDR3 runs 18 residues. Trimming cost V 5 bases and J 2 bases; bases outside gene matches: 10. CDR3 coding DNA: TGTGCCAGTAGTCCCACTAGCGGGGGTACTTTTAACACCGGGGAGCTGTTTTTT. It is translated as CASSPTSGGTFNTGELFF.

The chain joins TRBV11-1 to TRBJ2-5; a possible D gene is TRBD1 (6 bases). This CDR3 is built from 15 residues. CDR1 SGHAT and CDR2 FQDESV come from the germline V gene (reference sequence). V dropped 5 bases and J dropped 0 bases, with 13 bases sitting between them. This chain's CDR3 is CASSGNRVYQETQYF. The CDR3 DNA follows: TGTGCCAGCAGCGGAAACAGGGTCTACCAAGAGACCCAGTACTTC.

J is TRBJ2-5 and V is TRBV7-2, with 9 bases identical to TRBD2. CDR3 length: 17 residues. Germline-derived CDR1 and CDR2 are SGHTA and FQGNSA. With 5 bases clipped from V and 5 bases from J, the junction kept 15 bases outside the gene matches. The CDR3 DNA reads TGTGCCAGCAGCCTCGGTCAGGTAGTAGCGGGAGCGGAGACCCAGTACTTC. It specifies CASSLGQVVAGAETQYF.

This sequence joins TRBV2 and TRBJ1-6; TRBD1 matches 9 bases. The CDR3 covers 14 residues. CDR1 is SNHLY and CDR2 is FYNNEI in the germline V gene. The junction had 8 bases not matched to a gene; V was cut back by 6 bases and J by 11 bases. CDR3 region: CASRADRGGAPLHF. Written as DNA, the CDR3 is TGTGCCAGCAGGGCGGACAGGGGAGGGGCACCCCTCCACTTT.

This clone has only a few counts. The chain employs TRBV10-1 and TRBJ1-2, with a possible D match to TRBD1 (6 bases). Trimming removed 5 bases at V and 8 bases at J, with 12 bases between. Germline CDR1 reads WNHNN; CDR2 reads SYGVQD (reference sequence). This CDR3 region has 12 residues. The DNA for the CDR3 is TGCGCCAGCAGTTACAGGGAGTTGGGCTACACCTTC. This codes for CASSYRELGYTF.